This is a list of T cell receptor beta chains from one sample in a study of shared clonotypes between healthy human individuals. Produced via immunoSEQ multiplex PCR; TCRdb's table is partial and in-frame only. The sample records more than 550,000 clones, 72% being singletons. The sample taken for sequencing was memory CD4+ T cells sorted from blood. The receptors come from a woman in her twenties or thirties in good health. CDR3s include the opening cysteine and the closing phenylalanine or tryptophan. Fields, in order: clone size, J gene, CDR3 length, D gene, V gene, CDR3 DNA, CDR3 protein. A D gene is named only where the DNA matches it firmly. Clone size, where shown, is once, few, many, or a class for clones that have expanded.

>.|TRBJ2-2|12|.|TRBV9
TGTGCCAGCAGAGCCTACGGCGGGGAGCTGTTTTTT
CASRAYGGELFF
>.|TRBJ1-2|17|.|TRBV4-1
TGCGCCAGCAGCCACCTCCCGGTGAAAGGGGCTAACTATGGCTACACCTTC
CASSHLPVKGANYGYTF
>.|TRBJ2-3|15|TRBD2|TRBV7-9
TGTGCCAGCAGCTTAGGGACTAGCGGGCCAGATACGCAGTATTTT
CASSLGTSGPDTQYF
>.|TRBJ1-5|14|.|TRBV29-1
TGCAGCGTCGGGGGCCGGGAGAGCAATCAGCCCCAGCATTTT
CSVGGRESNQPQHF
>.|TRBJ2-2|16|TRBD1|TRBV11-3
TGTGCCAGCAGCTTAGCGACAGGGGTAGACACCGGGGAGCTGTTTTTT
CASSLATGVDTGELFF
>once|TRBJ2-3|16|TRBD2|TRBV7-2
TGTGCCAGCGTTACTTCGGCGGGAGCATCCACAGATACGCAGTATTTT
CASVTSAGASTDTQYF
>many|TRBJ1-5|13|.|TRBV28
TGTGCCAGCAGTTTTGGAATTAATCAGCCCCAGCATTTT
CASSFGINQPQHF
>.|TRBJ1-1|15|.|TRBV27
TGTGCCAGCAGTTTAGTGGGGGGGCCGGAGCGTCGGGCTTTCTTT
CASSLVGGPERRAFF
>few|TRBJ1-4|12|.|TRBV13
TGTGCCAGCACCAGCCTTAATGAAAAACTGTTTTTT
CASTSLNEKLFF
>.|TRBJ2-7|15|TRBD1|TRBV7-2
TGTGCCAGCAGCTCTAACCCGGGACAGACCTACGAGCAGTACTTC
CASSSNPGQTYEQYF
>.|TRBJ2-5|14|TRBD1|TRBV18
TGTGCCAGCTTTTCGACAGGGACACAAGAGACCCAGTACTTC
CASFSTGTQETQYF
>.|TRBJ2-3|15|TRBD2|TRBV30
TGTGCCTGGAGTTCGAGCGGGAGAGGAACAGATACGCAGTATTTT
CAWSSSGRGTDTQYF
>.|TRBJ2-1|17|TRBD2|TRBV5-4
TGTGCCAGCAGCTTCCCGGGACTAGCGGCCTCGTACAATGAGCAGTTCTTC
CASSFPGLAASYNEQFF
>once|TRBJ1-1|15|.|TRBV15
TGTGCCACCAGCAGACCACAGGGAGGGTTAGATGAAGCTTTCTTT
CATSRPQGGLDEAFF